A selection of T cell receptor beta chains follows, all from one sample in a study of T cell responses to AZD1222 COVID-19 vaccine. Sequenced by immunoSEQ multiplex PCR; TCRdb stores in-frame clones only, minus some. The top ten hold around 7.8% of the sample, which has 120,000 or so clones, under 95% seen once. The source material was peripheral blood, sampled on day 0 of AZD1222 vaccination. These receptors all come from an adult in good health. CDR3s include the opening cysteine and the closing phenylalanine or tryptophan.

TRBV5-6 | CASSLDGRTDTQYF
TRBV10-1 | CASSEGGVKNIQYF
TRBV12-3/TRBV12-4 | CATGPHSGNTIYF
TRBV27 | CASSPPGVKGTYNEQFF
TRBV6-1 | CASSDLRQGTNEKLFF
TRBV10-3 | CAISSGQGGGYTF
TRBV19 | CASSPFPATLGGYTF
TRBV7-9 | CASSLLTGGYEQYF
TRBV29-1 | CSVWGGTEAFF
TRBV27 | CASKATGNYGYTF
TRBV27 | CASSYETSGGANRRTDTQYF
TRBV6-5 | CASRDRVNSNYGYTF
TRBV19 | CASSIGGANVLTF
TRBV25-1 | CATTGTGRNEQFF
TRBV6-5 | CASSSERSNQPQHF
TRBV6-5 | CASRFSGWSTDTQYF